One and the same sample provided the 30 T cell receptor beta chains below, sequenced in a study of shared clonotypes between healthy human individuals. Sequencing was performed with immunoSEQ multiplex PCR; in TCRdb, only in-frame clones are kept and a portion is missing. The table lists about 1.5 million clones, under 99% of them singletons. Specimen: naive CD4+ T cells sorted from blood. The subset here: CD45RA+ positively selected. These receptors were collected from a man aged 30 to 45 in good health.

This rearrangement joins TRBV7-2 to TRBJ2-7; 10 nucleotides match TRBD2. V dropped 1 base and J dropped 6; count of bases not matched to a gene: 3. The CDR3 has 14 amino acids. In germline, CDR1 is SGHTA, CDR2 FQGNSA. The CDR3 spells CASSLVSGRLEQYF. The CDR3, as DNA: TGTGCCAGCAGCTTAGTTAGCGGGAGGCTCGAGCAGTACTTC.

The rearrangement joins TRBV2 to TRBJ1-5, with D possibly being TRBD1 (5 bases). V was cut by 6 bases and J by 2 bases, with 8 bases left in between. This CDR3 is 13 amino acids long. Germline loops: CDR1 SNHLY, CDR2 FYNNEI. DNA of the CDR3: TGTGCCAGCAGGGAGACAGGCAATCAGCCCCAGCATTTT. Its protein is CASRETGNQPQHF.

The CDR3 coding sequence is TGTGCCAGCAGATATGGCACCGGGGAGCTGTTTTTT. Protein product: CASRYGTGELFF. V and J are TRBV2 and TRBJ2-2; D is ambiguous. The CDR3 is 12 amino acids. Trimming removed 6 bases at V and 4 bases at J, with 6 bases between. The germline V gene has CDR1 SNHLY and CDR2 FYNNEI.

J is TRBJ2-7 and V is TRBV20-1; D gene unclear. The germline gives CDR1 DFQATT, CDR2 SNEGSKA (reference sequence). Deletions cut 2 bases from V and 5 bases from J, with 7 bases between. The CDR3 totals 11 residues. The CDR3 reads CSARTIHEQYF. CDR3 DNA sequence: TGCAGTGCTAGAACGATCCACGAGCAGTACTTC.

The chain employs TRBV19 and TRBJ1-4; TRBD1 matches at 9 bases. CDR3 length equals 15 residues. Germline trimming cut 2 bases from V and 5 bases from J; bases unmatched to any gene: 3. The germline V gene has CDR1 LNHDA and CDR2 SQIVND (reference sequence). This chain's CDR3 is CASSISDRGNEKLFF. CDR3 bases: TGTGCCAGTAGTATAAGTGACAGGGGGAATGAAAAACTGTTTTTT.

The chain links TRBV11-3 to TRBJ2-3; tentative D call: TRBD2 (5 bases). CDR3 length equals 14 residues. Germline V gene data show CDR1 as SGHNT and CDR2 as YENEEA. Trimming pared 5 bases from V and 3 bases from J, leaving 12 bases between. The CDR3 sequence is CASSLSGGTDTQYF. DNA for the CDR3: TGTGCCAGCAGCCTTTCCGGCGGGACAGATACGCAGTATTTT.

The chain links TRBV2 to TRBJ2-2, with unresolved D. V was cut by 5 bases and J by 4 bases, with 8 bases left in between. The CDR3 totals 13 residues. Germline loops: CDR1 SNHLY, CDR2 FYNNEI. CDR3 amino acids: CASSREPTGELFF. DNA of the CDR3: TGTGCCAGCAGTCGCGAGCCCACCGGGGAGCTGTTTTTT.

V is TRBV7-8 and J is TRBJ2-4, with 7 bases fitting TRBD1. This CDR3 comprises 16 residues. Germline V gene lookup returns CDR1 SGHVS and CDR2 FQNEAQ. Trimming at V came to 2 bases and at J to 4 bases, leaving 8 bases not matched to a gene. DNA of the CDR3: TGTGCCAGCAGCTTATCTTGGGGACAGAGGAAAAACATTCAGTACTTC. As protein: CASSLSWGQRKNIQYF.

The chain employs TRBV6-5 and TRBJ2-7; 8 bases agree with TRBD2. Losses at the gene ends were 7 bases for V and 4 bases for J; bases not matched to a gene: 6. This CDR3 region has 13 residues. Germline V gene data show CDR1 as MNHEY and CDR2 as SVGAGI. The CDR3 is CASIGTSAYEQYF. For the CDR3, the DNA is TGTGCCAGCATCGGGACTAGTGCGTACGAGCAGTACTTC.

A single count supports this clone. This rearrangement joins TRBV13 to TRBJ2-1; D is unresolved. Germline V CDR1 and CDR2: PRHDT, FYEKMQ (reference sequence). The V end was cut by 2 bases, the J end by 9 bases, with 8 bases between. The length of the CDR3 is 12 residues. CDR3 coding DNA: TGTGCCAGCAGCTTAAAGTTTAGTGAGCAGTTCTTC. Its translation: CASSLKFSEQFF.

This clone was picked up one time. The chain is built from TRBV28 and TRBJ2-3; D gene unclear. This CDR3 contains 13 residues. Germline V CDR1 and CDR2: MDHEN, SYDVKM. V was cut by 6 bases and J by 4 bases, with 11 bases left in between. The CDR3, as DNA: TGTGCCAGCAGCCCAGCTGTGGCAGATACGCAGTATTTT. It is translated as CASSPAVADTQYF.

The rearrangement links TRBV11-3 to TRBJ2-1; 11 positions agree with TRBD2. The CDR3 totals 17 residues. In germline, CDR1 is SGHNT, CDR2 YENEEA. V lost 4 bases to trimming and J lost 3 bases; unmatched junction nucleotides: 8. The CDR3 region is CASSSAPGLADYNEQFF. CDR3 sequence (DNA): TGTGCCAGCAGCTCGGCCCCGGGACTAGCGGACTACAATGAGCAGTTCTTC.

In regard to this clone: In the same sample, other DNA sequences code for this CDR3. The chain has TRBV18 and TRBJ2-7; D is uncertain. CDR1 KGHSH and CDR2 LQKENI come from the germline V gene. The CDR3 length is 12 residues. The V end lost 3 bases, the J end lost 5 bases, and 8 bases lay between the germline ends. The DNA of the CDR3 is TGTGCCAGCTCACCGACGGGCAACGAGCAGTACTTC. Residues: CASSPTGNEQYF.

The chain combines TRBV5-8 with TRBJ2-1, with 7 nucleotides matching TRBD2. The CDR3 is 15 residues long. The ends lost 4 bases at V and 4 bases at J; junction bases unmatched: 8. The germline V gene has CDR1 SGHTS and CDR2 YDEGEE. The chain's CDR3 is CASSREAQIYNEQFF. The DNA of the CDR3 is TGTGCCAGCAGCCGGGAGGCACAGATTTACAATGAGCAGTTCTTC.

This sequence joins TRBV25-1 and TRBJ2-7, with 10 bases fitting TRBD2. V dropped 0 bases and J dropped 11; count of bases not matched to a gene: 7. Germline V gene lookup returns CDR1 MGHDK and CDR2 SYGVNS. The CDR3 is 14 residues long. The CDR3 DNA reads TGTGCCAGCAGTGAATATAACAGCGGGAGGGCTAAGTACTTC. Its protein is CASSEYNSGRAKYF.

Worth noting for this clone: Within the sample, other DNA sequences also encode this same CDR3. The chain carries TRBV11-2 and TRBJ2-1; D is uncertain. V shed 3 bases and J shed 5 bases, with 8 bases lying between them. CDR1 SGHAT and CDR2 FQNNGV come from the germline V gene. The CDR3 totals 13 residues. DNA for the CDR3: TGTGCCAGCAGCTTGGGAACAAACAATGAGCAGTTCTTC. Amino acids: CASSLGTNNEQFF.

The chain recombines TRBV19 with TRBJ2-7; TRBD2 is a possible D gene (6 bases). V gave up 6 bases and J gave up 4 bases, with 19 bases separating them. Germline V gene data show CDR1 as LNHDA and CDR2 as SQIVND (reference sequence). The CDR3 sequence is 15 residues long. CDR3 amino acids: CASSRSVRDRYEQYF. The CDR3 DNA sequence: TGTGCCAGTAGCCGTTCCGTGCGGGATAGATACGAGCAGTACTTC.

The chain combines TRBV5-4 with TRBJ2-7; 8 nucleotides match TRBD1. After removal of 4 bases from V and 6 bases from J, the junction contained 9 bases not matched to a gene. The V gene's germline CDR1 is SGHNT and CDR2 YYREEE (reference sequence). The CDR3 has 14 amino acids. The CDR3 protein is CASSQKQGASEQYF. In DNA form, the CDR3 reads TGTGCCAGCAGCCAGAAGCAGGGGGCGAGCGAGCAGTACTTC.

The CDR3 reads CASSWGDREFVGGYTF. The CDR3 DNA sequence: TGTGCCAGCAGTTGGGGTGACAGGGAGTTTGTGGGTGGCTACACCTTC. The chain joins TRBV28 to TRBJ1-2, with TRBD1 matching 7 bases. CDR1 and CDR2 from the germline V gene are MDHEN and SYDVKM. V gave up 4 bases and J gave up 7 bases; unmatched junction bases: 15. This CDR3 spans 16 amino acids.

The chain links TRBV11-2 to TRBJ2-7; TRBD2 is a possible D gene (6 bases). V was pared by 2 bases and J by 3 bases, with 14 bases between. The CDR3 totals 15 residues. From germline, CDR1 is SGHAT and CDR2 FQNNGV. The CDR3 is CASSLPRTTLYEQYF. For the CDR3, the DNA is TGTGCCAGCAGCTTACCTCGGACTACCCTCTACGAGCAGTACTTC.

The V and J genes are TRBV6-5 and TRBJ1-5; possibly TRBD1 for D (5 bases). Germline CDR1 and CDR2: MNHEY and SVGAGI. The V gene lost 0 bases and the J gene lost 1 base, with 7 bases spanning the gap. The CDR3 totals 15 residues. CDR3 region: CASSYSWDSNQPQHF. The CDR3 DNA reads as TGTGCCAGCAGTTACTCCTGGGACAGCAATCAGCCCCAGCATTTT.

This sequence joins TRBV6-5 and TRBJ1-5, with D perhaps matching TRBD1 (5 bases). V lost 6 bases to trimming and J lost 2 bases, with 11 bases between them. The CDR3 loop spans 14 amino acids. The germline V gene encodes CDR1 MNHEY and CDR2 SVGAGI. The CDR3 sequence is CASSRREGNQPQHF. CDR3 bases: TGTGCCAGCAGCCGCAGGGAGGGCAATCAGCCCCAGCATTTT.

CDR3: CASSGWTNEQYF. The CDR3 nucleotides read TGTGCCAGCAGTGGCTGGACAAACGAGCAGTACTTC. V and J are TRBV6-1 and TRBJ2-7; TRBD1 might be the D (5 bases). This CDR3 has 12 residues. V lost 4 bases and J lost 5, with 9 bases in between. CDR1 MNHNS and CDR2 SASEGT come from the germline V gene.

CDR3 in amino acids: CATSTQTGNRYEQYF. The CDR3 nucleotides read TGTGCCACCAGCACACAAACCGGGAACAGATACGAGCAGTACTTC. The chain recombines TRBV15 with TRBJ2-7; D perhaps matches TRBD2 (5 bases). Germline V gives CDR1 LNHNV, CDR2 YYDKDF (reference sequence). V lost 4 bases and J 4 bases, leaving 17 bases between the germline ends. This CDR3 has 15 amino acids.

The CDR3 region is CATGKRGFIYEQYF. CDR3 nucleotides: TGTGCCACCGGTAAAAGGGGCTTTATCTACGAGCAGTACTTC. V gene TRBV19 combines with J gene TRBJ2-7, with TRBD1 as a possible D gene (5 bases). Per germline, CDR1 LNHDA and CDR2 SQIVND (reference sequence). The ends were cut back, 10 bases at V and 3 bases at J, with 19 bases in the middle. This CDR3 has 14 amino acids.

Regarding this clone: The junction departs from germline at one end; a sequencing error may be responsible. J is TRBJ2-2 and V is TRBV28; no clear D gene. Germline loops: CDR1 MDHEN, CDR2 SYDVKM. This CDR3 spans 16 amino acids. The CDR3 is CASSSPFPQPTGELFF. The CDR3 coding sequence is TGTGCCAGCAGTTCTCCGTTCCCACAGCCTACCGGTGAGCTGTTTTTT.

This rearrangement joins TRBV5-1 to TRBJ1-1, with D possibly being TRBD1 (6 bases). The CDR3 is 14 amino acids. V was cut by 4 bases and J by 0 bases, with 10 bases left in between. The V gene's germline CDR1 is SGHRS and CDR2 YFSETQ. CDR3 nucleotides: TGCGCCAGCAGCACAGGGTTTTTGAACACTGAAGCTTTCTTT. It translates to CASSTGFLNTEAFF.

The chain employs TRBV6-6 and TRBJ2-2; possibly TRBD1 for D (6 bases). Germline V CDR1 and CDR2: MNHNY, SVGAGI (reference sequence). V gave up 7 bases and J gave up 6 bases, with 18 bases separating them. The length of the CDR3 is 15 residues. The CDR3 DNA sequence: TGTGCCAGCACAGGGGCAGGGATGGGTGCCGGGGAGCTGTTTTTT. Its protein product is CASTGAGMGAGELFF.

The chain has TRBV9 and TRBJ1-3; D may be TRBD1 (6 bases). V was clipped by 0 bases and J by 0 bases, with 13 bases between them. This CDR3 comprises 17 residues. Germline CDR1 and CDR2: SGDLS and YYNGEE. Written as DNA, the CDR3 is TGTGCCAGCAGCGTAGCTACAGGCAGGGGCTCTGGAAACACCATATATTTT. Encoded protein: CASSVATGRGSGNTIYF.

Comment on this clone: The sample has other DNA sequences that encode this CDR3 too. The chain combines TRBV6-5 with TRBJ2-7, with no clear D. This CDR3 contains 14 residues. V lost 1 base and J lost 5, with 12 bases in between. The V gene's germline CDR1 is MNHEY and CDR2 SVGAGI. In nucleotides, the CDR3 is TGTGCCAGCAGTTACTGGAGAGGTGGGCACGAGCAGTACTTC. It specifies CASSYWRGGHEQYF.